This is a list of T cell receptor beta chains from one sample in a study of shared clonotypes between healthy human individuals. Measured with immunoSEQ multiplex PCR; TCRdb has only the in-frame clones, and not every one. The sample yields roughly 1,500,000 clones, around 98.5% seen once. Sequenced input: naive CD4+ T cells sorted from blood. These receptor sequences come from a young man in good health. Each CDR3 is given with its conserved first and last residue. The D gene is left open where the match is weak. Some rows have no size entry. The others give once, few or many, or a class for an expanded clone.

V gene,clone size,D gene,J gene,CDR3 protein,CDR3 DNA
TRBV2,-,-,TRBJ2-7,CASSRDVSYEQYF,TGTGCCAGCAGTCGGGACGTATCCTACGAGCAGTACTTC
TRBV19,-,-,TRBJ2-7,CATLAKTYEQYF,TGTGCCACCTTAGCGAAAACCTACGAGCAGTACTTC
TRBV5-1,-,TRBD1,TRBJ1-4,CASSRGVASGQGRVFEKLFF,TGCGCCAGCAGTCGGGGGGTTGCGTCAGGACAGGGCCGAGTATTTGAAAAACTGTTTTTT
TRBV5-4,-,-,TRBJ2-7,CASSFGPDYEQYF,TGTGCCAGCAGCTTCGGGCCGGACTACGAGCAGTACTTC
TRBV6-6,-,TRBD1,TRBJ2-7,CASRTGVAYEQYF,TGTGCCAGCAGGACAGGGGTGGCCTACGAGCAGTACTTC
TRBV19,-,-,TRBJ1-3,CASSNIRELSGNTIYF,TGTGCCAGTAGTAATATCAGGGAGCTCTCCGGAAACACCATATATTTT
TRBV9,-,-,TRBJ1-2,CASSNRANYGYTF,TGTGCCAGCAGCAACAGGGCTAACTATGGCTACACCTTC
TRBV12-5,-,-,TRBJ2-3,CASAPGVARPDTQYF,TGTGCTAGTGCCCCGGGAGTAGCGCGCCCAGATACGCAGTATTTT
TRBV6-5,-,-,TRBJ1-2,CASSYGRRGYGYTF,TGTGCCAGCAGTTATGGGCGGCGAGGCTATGGCTACACCTTC
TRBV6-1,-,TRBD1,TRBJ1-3,CASSGWPGQVAGNTIYF,TGTGCCAGCAGTGGTTGGCCGGGACAGGTTGCTGGAAACACCATATATTTT
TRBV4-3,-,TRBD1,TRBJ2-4,CASSQEHRGAKNIQYF,TGCGCCAGCAGCCAAGAGCACAGGGGAGCCAAAAACATTCAGTACTTC
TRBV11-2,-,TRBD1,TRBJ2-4,CASSPGTGENIQYF,TGTGCCAGCAGCCCGGGTACAGGGGAAAACATTCAGTACTTC
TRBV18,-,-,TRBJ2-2,CASSPIELSLTGELFF,TGTGCCAGCTCACCAATAGAGTTAAGCCTCACCGGGGAGCTGTTTTTT
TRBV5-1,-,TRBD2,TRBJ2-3,CASSPQLAGRPDTQYF,TGCGCCAGCAGCCCTCAACTAGCGGGACGGCCAGATACGCAGTATTTT
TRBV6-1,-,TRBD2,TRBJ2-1,CASSAPLTPSGRYNEQFF,TGTGCCAGCAGTGCCCCCCTCACCCCCAGCGGGAGGTACAATGAGCAGTTCTTC
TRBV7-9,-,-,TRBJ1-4,CASGSSGEKLFF,TGTGCCAGCGGTTCGAGCGGTGAAAAACTGTTTTTT
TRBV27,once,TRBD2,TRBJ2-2,CASTRTSGIAGELFF,TGTGCCAGCACCAGGACTAGCGGGATCGCCGGGGAGCTGTTTTTT
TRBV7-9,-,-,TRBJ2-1,CASSLLTLFFNEQFF,TGTGCCAGCAGCTTATTGACGCTCTTCTTCAATGAGCAGTTCTTC
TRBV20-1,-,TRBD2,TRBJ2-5,CSALMRESSYF,TGCAGTGCCCTCATGCGGGAGTCAAGTTACTTC
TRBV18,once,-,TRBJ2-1,CASSRKEGNEQFF,TGTGCCAGCTCACGCAAGGAGGGCAATGAGCAGTTCTTC
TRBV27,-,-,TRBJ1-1,CASSNLGVWNTEAFF,TGTGCCAGCAGTAACTTAGGGGTTTGGAACACTGAAGCTTTCTTT
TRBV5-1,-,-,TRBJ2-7,CASSFGLVGGSSYEQYF,TGCGCCAGCAGCTTCGGTCTCGTCGGGGGAAGCTCCTACGAGCAGTACTTC
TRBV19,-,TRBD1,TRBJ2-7,CASTAGTGLVYEQYF,TGTGCCAGTACAGCCGGGACAGGTTTGGTCTACGAGCAGTACTTC
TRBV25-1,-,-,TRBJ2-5,CASSESGRGSQYF,TGTGCCAGCAGTGAATCCGGTCGGGGCTCCCAGTACTTC
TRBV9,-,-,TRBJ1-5,CASSDSGGNQPQHF,TGTGCCAGCAGCGACTCAGGTGGCAATCAGCCCCAGCATTTT
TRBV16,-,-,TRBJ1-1,CASSPQGNTEAFF,TGTGCCAGCAGCCCACAGGGGAACACTGAAGCTTTCTTT
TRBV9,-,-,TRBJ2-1,CASSVSGGGFYNEQFF,TGTGCCAGCAGCGTATCAGGCGGTGGCTTCTACAATGAGCAGTTCTTC
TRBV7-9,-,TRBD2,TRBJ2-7,CASSSHRSGTPYEQYF,TGTGCCAGCAGCTCCCATCGTAGCGGGACCCCCTACGAGCAGTACTTC
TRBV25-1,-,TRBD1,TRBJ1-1,CASSGTGGAEAFF,TGTGCCAGCAGCGGGACAGGGGGCGCTGAAGCTTTCTTT
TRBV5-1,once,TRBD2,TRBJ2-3,CASSWGLAGSTDTQYF,TGCGCCAGCAGCTGGGGACTAGCGGGGAGCACAGATACGCAGTATTTT
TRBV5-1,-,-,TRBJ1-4,CASSLGGGVQEKLFF,TGCGCCAGCAGCTTGGGCGGGGGTGTTCAGGAAAAACTGTTTTTT
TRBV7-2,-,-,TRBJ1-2,CASSLYGTHQPYTF,TGTGCCAGCAGCTTATACGGGACACACCAGCCCTACACCTTC
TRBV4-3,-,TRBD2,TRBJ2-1,CASSQERLAGNEQFF,TGCGCCAGCAGCCAAGAAAGACTAGCGGGCAATGAGCAGTTCTTC
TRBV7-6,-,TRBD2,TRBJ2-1,CASSLNRLAGGDEQFF,TGTGCCAGCAGCTTAAACCGACTAGCGGGAGGTGATGAGCAGTTCTTC
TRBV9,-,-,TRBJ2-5,CASSRSRKETQYF,TGTGCCAGCAGCCGATCCCGCAAAGAGACCCAGTACTTC
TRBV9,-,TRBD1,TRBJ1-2,CATKKDRKTNYGYTF,TGTGCCACTAAGAAGGACAGGAAGACTAACTATGGCTACACCTTC
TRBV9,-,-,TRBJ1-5,CASGDSQGPQHF,TGTGCCAGTGGCGACAGCCAGGGGCCCCAGCATTTT
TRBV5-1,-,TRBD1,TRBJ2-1,CASSSRTGTGAGNEQFF,TGCGCCAGCAGCTCCAGGACCGGGACAGGGGCCGGCAATGAGCAGTTCTTC
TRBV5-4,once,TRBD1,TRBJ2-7,CASSPSTGSYEQYF,TGTGCCAGCAGCCCCTCGACAGGGAGCTACGAGCAGTACTTC
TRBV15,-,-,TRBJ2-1,CATSRDLATGGNEQFF,TGTGCCACCAGCAGAGATCTAGCTACTGGGGGCAATGAGCAGTTCTTC
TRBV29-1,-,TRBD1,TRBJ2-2,CSVEGDRGANTGELFF,TGCAGCGTTGAAGGGGACAGGGGGGCGAACACCGGGGAGCTGTTTTTT
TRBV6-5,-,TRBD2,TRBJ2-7,CASRSSGSSYEQYF,TGTGCCAGCAGATCTAGCGGGAGTTCCTACGAGCAGTACTTC
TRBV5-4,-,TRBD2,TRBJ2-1,CASSLASGRDEQFF,TGTGCCAGCAGCTTGGCAAGCGGGAGAGATGAGCAGTTCTTC
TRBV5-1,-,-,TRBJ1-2,CASSLVTGPYGYTF,TGCGCCAGCAGCTTGGTTACAGGGCCCTATGGCTACACCTTC
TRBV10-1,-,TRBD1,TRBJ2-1,CASSTHRGPNYNEQFF,TGCGCCAGCAGTACCCACAGGGGGCCTAACTACAATGAGCAGTTCTTC
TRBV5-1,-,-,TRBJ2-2,CASSPGSAGPGELFF,TGCGCCAGCAGCCCGGGGAGTGCTGGCCCCGGGGAGCTGTTTTTT
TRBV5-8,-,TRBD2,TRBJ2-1,CASSLARGLAGEGNEQFF,TGTGCCAGCAGCTTGGCGAGGGGACTAGCGGGAGAGGGGAATGAGCAGTTCTTC
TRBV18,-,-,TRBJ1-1,CASSPQRQQNTEAFF,TGTGCCAGCTCGCCTCAACGACAGCAGAACACTGAAGCTTTCTTT
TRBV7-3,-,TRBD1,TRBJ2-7,CASSFGTGTEQYF,TGTGCCAGCAGCTTTGGGACAGGGACCGAGCAGTACTTC
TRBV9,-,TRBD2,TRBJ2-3,CASSVSLAGSTDTQYF,TGTGCCAGCAGCGTGTCTCTAGCGGGAAGCACAGATACGCAGTATTTT
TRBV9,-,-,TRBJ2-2,CASSVSSAPTGELFF,TGTGCCAGCAGCGTATCTTCCGCACCCACCGGGGAGCTGTTTTTT
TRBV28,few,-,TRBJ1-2,CASSLSANYGYTF,TGTGCCAGCAGTTTATCGGCAAACTATGGCTACACCTTC
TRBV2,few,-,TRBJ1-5,CASRGVKGSNQPQHF,TGTGCCAGCAGAGGAGTAAAGGGTAGCAATCAGCCCCAGCATTTT
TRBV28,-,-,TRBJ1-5,CASSLISDDQPQHF,TGTGCCAGCAGTTTAATATCAGACGATCAGCCCCAGCATTTT
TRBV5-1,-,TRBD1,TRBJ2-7,CASSSRDRAYEQYF,TGCGCCAGCAGCTCCCGGGACAGGGCCTACGAGCAGTACTTC
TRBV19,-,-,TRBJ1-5,CASSIAGDQPQHF,TGTGCCAGTAGTATAGCCGGAGATCAGCCCCAGCATTTT
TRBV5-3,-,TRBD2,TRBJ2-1,CARSLASGRPSYNEQFF,TGTGCCAGAAGCTTGGCTAGCGGGAGGCCCTCCTACAATGAGCAGTTCTTC